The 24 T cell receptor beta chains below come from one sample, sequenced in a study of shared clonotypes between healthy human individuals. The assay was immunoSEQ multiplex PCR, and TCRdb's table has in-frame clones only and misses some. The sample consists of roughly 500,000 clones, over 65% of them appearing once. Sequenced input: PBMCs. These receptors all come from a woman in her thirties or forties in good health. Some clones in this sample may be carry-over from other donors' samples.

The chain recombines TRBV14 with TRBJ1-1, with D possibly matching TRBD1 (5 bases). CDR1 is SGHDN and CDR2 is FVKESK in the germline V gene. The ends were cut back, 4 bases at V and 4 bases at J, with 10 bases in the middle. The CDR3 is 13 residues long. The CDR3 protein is CASSPRTPTEAFF. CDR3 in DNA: TGTGCCAGCAGCCCCAGGACACCCACTGAAGCTTTCTTT.

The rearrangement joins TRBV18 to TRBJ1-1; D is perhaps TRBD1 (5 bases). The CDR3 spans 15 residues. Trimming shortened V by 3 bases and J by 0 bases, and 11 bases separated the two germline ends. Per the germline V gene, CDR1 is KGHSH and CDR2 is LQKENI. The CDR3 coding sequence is TGTGCCAGCTCACCCAAGACAGATCTGAACACTGAAGCTTTCTTT. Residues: CASSPKTDLNTEAFF.

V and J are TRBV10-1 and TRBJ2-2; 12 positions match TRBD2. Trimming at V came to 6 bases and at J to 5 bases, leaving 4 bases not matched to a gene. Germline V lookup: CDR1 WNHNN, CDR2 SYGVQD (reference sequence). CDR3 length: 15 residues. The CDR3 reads CASSRTSGRTGELFF. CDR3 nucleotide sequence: TGCGCCAGCAGCCGAACTAGCGGGAGGACCGGGGAGCTGTTTTTT.

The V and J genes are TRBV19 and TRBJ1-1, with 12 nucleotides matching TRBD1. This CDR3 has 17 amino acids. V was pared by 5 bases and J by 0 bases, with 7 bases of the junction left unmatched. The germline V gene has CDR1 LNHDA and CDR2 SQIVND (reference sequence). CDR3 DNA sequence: TGTGCCAGTAGTGCCCGGGACAGGGGGCCGATGAACACTGAAGCTTTCTTT. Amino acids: CASSARDRGPMNTEAFF.

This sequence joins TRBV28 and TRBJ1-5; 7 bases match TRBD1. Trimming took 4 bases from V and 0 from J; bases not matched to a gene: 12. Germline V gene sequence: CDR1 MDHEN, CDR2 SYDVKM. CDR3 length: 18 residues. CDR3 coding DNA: TGTGCCAGCAGTTGGCCAGGGGGGGCAACTTATAGCAATCAGCCCCAGCATTTT. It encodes CASSWPGGATYSNQPQHF.

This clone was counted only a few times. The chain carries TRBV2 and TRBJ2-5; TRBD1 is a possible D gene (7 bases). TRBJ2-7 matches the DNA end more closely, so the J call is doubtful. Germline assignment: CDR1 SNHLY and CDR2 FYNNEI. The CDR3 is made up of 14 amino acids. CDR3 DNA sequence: TGTGCCAGCAGTGATCGACAGGGAGGCTACGAGCAGTACTTC. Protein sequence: CASSDRQGGYEQYF.

The CDR3 DNA is TGTGCCAGCACCTCGGTGTGGGACAGTGAAGAGACCCAGTACTTC. Its translation is CASTSVWDSEETQYF. V gene TRBV28 combines with J gene TRBJ2-5, with 7 bases fitting TRBD1. V lost 7 bases to trimming and J lost 3 bases; unmatched junction nucleotides: 11. CDR1 is MDHEN, CDR2 SYDVKM, per germline. The CDR3 spans 15 residues. The full variable domain, completed using reference TRBV28 and TRBJ2-5, is DVKVTQSSRYLVKRTGEKVFLECVQDMDHENMFWYRQDPGLGLRLIYFSYDVKMKEKGDIPEGYSVSREKKERFSLILESASTNQTSMYLCASTSVWDSEETQYFGPGTRLLVL.

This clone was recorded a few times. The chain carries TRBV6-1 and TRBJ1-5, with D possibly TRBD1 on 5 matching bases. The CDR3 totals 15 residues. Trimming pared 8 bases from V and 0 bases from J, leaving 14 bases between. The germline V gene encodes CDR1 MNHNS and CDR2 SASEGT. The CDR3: CASWRGLYSNQPQHF. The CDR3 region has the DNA TGTGCCAGCTGGCGGGGACTTTATAGCAATCAGCCCCAGCATTTT.

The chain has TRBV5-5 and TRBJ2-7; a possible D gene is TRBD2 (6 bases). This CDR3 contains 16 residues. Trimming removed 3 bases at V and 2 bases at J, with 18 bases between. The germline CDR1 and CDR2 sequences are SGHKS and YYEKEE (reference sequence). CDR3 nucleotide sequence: TGTGCCAGCAGCTCATCTAGCGCATCTCAAGCCTACGAGCAGTACTTC. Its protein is CASSSSSASQAYEQYF.

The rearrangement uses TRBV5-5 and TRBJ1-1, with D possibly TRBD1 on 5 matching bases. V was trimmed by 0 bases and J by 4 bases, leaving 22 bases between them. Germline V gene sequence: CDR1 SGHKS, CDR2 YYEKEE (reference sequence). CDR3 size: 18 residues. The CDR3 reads CASSLVLISQGRGTEAFF. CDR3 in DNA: TGTGCCAGCAGCTTGGTCCTTATCTCCCAGGGAAGAGGCACTGAAGCTTTCTTT.

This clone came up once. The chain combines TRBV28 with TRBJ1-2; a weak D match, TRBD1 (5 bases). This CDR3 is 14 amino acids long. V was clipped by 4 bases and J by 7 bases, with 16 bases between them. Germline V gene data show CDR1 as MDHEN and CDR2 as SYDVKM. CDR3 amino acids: CASSWGGVVGGYTF. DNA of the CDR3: TGTGCCAGCAGTTGGGGGGGTGTGGTCGGTGGCTACACCTTC.

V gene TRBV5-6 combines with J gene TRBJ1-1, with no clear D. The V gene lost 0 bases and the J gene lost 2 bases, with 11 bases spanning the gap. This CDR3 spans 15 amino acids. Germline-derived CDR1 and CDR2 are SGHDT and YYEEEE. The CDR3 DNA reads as TGTGCCAGCAGCTTGGCGGTCGCGGGAAACACTGAAGCTTTCTTT. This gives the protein CASSLAVAGNTEAFF.

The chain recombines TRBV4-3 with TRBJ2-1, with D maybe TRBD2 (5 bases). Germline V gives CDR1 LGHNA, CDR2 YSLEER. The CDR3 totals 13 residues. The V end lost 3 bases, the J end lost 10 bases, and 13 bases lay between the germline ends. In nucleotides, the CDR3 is TGCGCCAGCAGCCAGCTACTAGATTCCGAGCAGTTCTTC. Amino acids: CASSQLLDSEQFF.

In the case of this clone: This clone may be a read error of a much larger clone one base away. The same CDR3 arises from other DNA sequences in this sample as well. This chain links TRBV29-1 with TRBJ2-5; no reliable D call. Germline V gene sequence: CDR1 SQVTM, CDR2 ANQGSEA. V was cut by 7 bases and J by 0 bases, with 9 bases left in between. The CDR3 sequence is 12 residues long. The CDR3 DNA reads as TGCAGCGGAGGAACAGACCAAGAGACCCAGTACTTC. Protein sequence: CSGGTDQETQYF.

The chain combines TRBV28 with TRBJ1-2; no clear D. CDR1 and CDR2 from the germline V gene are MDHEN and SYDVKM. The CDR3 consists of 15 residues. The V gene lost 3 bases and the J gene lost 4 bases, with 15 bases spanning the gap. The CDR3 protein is CASSFATLGSYGYTF. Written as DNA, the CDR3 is TGTGCCAGCAGTTTCGCCACTCTCGGGAGCTATGGCTACACCTTC.

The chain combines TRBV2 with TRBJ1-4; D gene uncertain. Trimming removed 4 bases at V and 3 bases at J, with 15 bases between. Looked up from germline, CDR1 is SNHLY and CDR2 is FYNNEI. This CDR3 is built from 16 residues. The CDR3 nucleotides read TGTGCCAGCAGTGTTTCGAAGGTTCCGCCTAATGAAAAACTGTTTTTT. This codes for CASSVSKVPPNEKLFF.

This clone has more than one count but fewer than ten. In DNA form, the CDR3 reads TGTGCCAGCAGTGGAACAACCTGGGGGGTTCCCTCTGAAGCTTTCTTT. It translates to CASSGTTWGVPSEAFF. The chain uses TRBV2 and TRBJ1-1; maybe TRBD1 (5 bases). The germline V and J ends were trimmed by 4 bases and 6 bases, with 21 bases remaining between them. Per germline, CDR1 SNHLY and CDR2 FYNNEI. The CDR3 totals 16 residues.

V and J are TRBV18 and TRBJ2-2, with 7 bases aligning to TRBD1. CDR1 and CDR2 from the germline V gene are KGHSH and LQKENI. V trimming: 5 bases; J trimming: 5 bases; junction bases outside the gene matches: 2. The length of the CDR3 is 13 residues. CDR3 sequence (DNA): TGTGCCAGCTCATCACAGGGGACCGGGGAGCTGTTTTTT. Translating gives CASSSQGTGELFF.

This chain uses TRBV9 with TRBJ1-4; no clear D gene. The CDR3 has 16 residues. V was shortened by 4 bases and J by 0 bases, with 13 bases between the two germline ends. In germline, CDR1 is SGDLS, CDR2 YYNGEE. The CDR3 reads CASSPGWGATNEKLFF. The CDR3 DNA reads TGTGCCAGCAGCCCTGGTTGGGGTGCAACTAATGAAAAACTGTTTTTT.

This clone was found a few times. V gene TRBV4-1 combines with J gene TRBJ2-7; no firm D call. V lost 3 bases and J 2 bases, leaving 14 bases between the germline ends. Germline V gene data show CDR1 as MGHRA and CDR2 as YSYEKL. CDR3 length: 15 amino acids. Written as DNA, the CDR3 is TGCGCCAGCAGCCATCAGGCGCACCCAACCTACGAGCAGTACTTC. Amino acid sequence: CASSHQAHPTYEQYF.

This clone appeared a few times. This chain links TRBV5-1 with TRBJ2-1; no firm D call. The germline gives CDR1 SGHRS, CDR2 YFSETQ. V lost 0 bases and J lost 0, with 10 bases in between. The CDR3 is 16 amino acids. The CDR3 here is CASSLVRRSSYNEQFF. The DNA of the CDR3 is TGCGCCAGCAGCTTGGTCAGGCGTAGCTCCTACAATGAGCAGTTCTTC.

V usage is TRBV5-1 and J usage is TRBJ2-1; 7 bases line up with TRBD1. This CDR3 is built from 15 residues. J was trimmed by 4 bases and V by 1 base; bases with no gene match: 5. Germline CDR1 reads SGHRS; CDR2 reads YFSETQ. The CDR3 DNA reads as TGCGCCAGCAGCTTGCTCGGGACAGTTTACAATGAGCAGTTCTTC. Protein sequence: CASSLLGTVYNEQFF.

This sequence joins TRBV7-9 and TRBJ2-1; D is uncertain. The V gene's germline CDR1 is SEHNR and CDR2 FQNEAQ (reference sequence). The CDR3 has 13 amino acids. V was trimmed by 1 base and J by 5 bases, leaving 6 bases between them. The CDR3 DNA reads TGTGCCAGCAGCTTAGGTCGGCACAATGAGCAGTTCTTC. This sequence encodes CASSLGRHNEQFF.

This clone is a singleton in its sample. The CDR3 here is CASSLAGYEQYF. CDR3 bases: TGTGCCAGCAGCTTAGCCGGGTACGAGCAGTACTTC. The chain links TRBV13 to TRBJ2-7; D gene uncertain. With 1 base removed from V and 4 bases from J, the gap between germline ends came to 5 bases. Germline assignment: CDR1 PRHDT and CDR2 FYEKMQ (reference sequence). CDR3 length: 12 residues.